This TCR beta chain was identified during a study of OX40 agonist ivuxolimab in advanced cancers. Study details: Every 2 weeks, patients got intravenous ivuxolimab at one of six dose levels (0.01-10 mg/kg). Cancers in dose escalation were hepatocellular, melanoma, renal cell and head and neck.

Details on this clone: Its antigen is currently unknown.

Broader study findings: Average numbers of expanded clones were greater in CD8+ T cells than in CD4+. With doses of 0.1 to 3.0 mg/kg, CD4+ and CD8+ blood T cells had undergone clonal expansion by week 6.

The germline V gene encodes CDR1 SNHLY and CDR2 FYNNEI. CDR3 length: 14 residues. V lost 6 bases and J lost 2, with 14 bases in between. This table comes from immunoSEQ multiplex PCR, and its TCRdb copy is limited to in-frame clones, with some not included. Found here are more than 80,000 clones, about nine tenths of them singletons; the top ten hold approximately 0.49%. The receptor comes from an adult with an advanced solid tumor such as melanoma, head and neck, liver or kidney cancer. V gene TRBV2 combines with J gene TRBJ2-7; the D call may be TRBD1 or TRBD2 (6 bases each). This specimen was CD4+ or CD8+ T cells sorted from blood, taken in a trial of the OX40 agonist ivuxolimab. The DNA for the CDR3 is TGTGCCAGCAGCAACGGCGGGGACACCTACGAGCAGTACTTC. Translated: CASSNGGDTYEQYF.